This T cell receptor (beta chain) appears in the sequencing data of a study of blood T cells in healthy people across ages. The overall study: About one barcoded beta molecule per two T cells was the capture yield of template switching. The study, taken as a whole, reports: The percentage of naive T cells correlated strongly with TCR beta diversity.

Trimming at V came to 1 base and at J to 4 bases, leaving 9 bases not matched to a gene. Germline-derived CDR1 and CDR2 are SGHTS and YDEGEE. This CDR3 has 17 residues. Points on this clonotype: Its antigen is as yet unknown.

Drawn from each donor were around 9.1 milliliters of peripheral blood. PCR was performed a second time for about 7 to 11 cycles using a sample-barcoded 5' primer and a J-beta primer mix. Via MiXCR, TCRdb re-called the 5' RACE reads, giving one row per CDR3 protein. Counted here are more than 1 million distinct CDR3 sequences, around 43% occurring once; the ten biggest clones make up 15% to 20%. The chain is built from TRBV5-8 and TRBJ2-7, with 12 positions matching TRBD2. The sequence derives from a woman aged 60-70 years in good health. Sequencing used blood. Here the CDR3 reads CASSLSLAGGPQYEQYF. CDR3 DNA: TGTGCCAGCAGCTTGTCGCTAGCGGGAGGGCCCCAGTACGAGCAGTACTTC.